The T cell receptor beta chain described here comes from a study of OX40 agonist ivuxolimab in advanced cancers. The wider study: Patients in dose escalation had liver, melanoma, kidney or head and neck cancers.

This clone was detected a few times. The V segment lost 0 bases and the J segment 7 bases; nucleotides outside the gene matches: 7. Per the germline V gene, CDR1 is ENHRY and CDR2 is SYGVKD. The CDR3 contains 15 residues. Using immunoSEQ multiplex PCR, the repertoire was profiled, and TCRdb retains in-frame clones only, with some absent. This table holds some 60,000 clones, roughly 80% found once. The J gene is TRBJ1-2, the V gene TRBV10-3; TRBD1 matches at 8 bases. This material consisted of CD4+ or CD8+ T cells sorted from blood, taken in a trial of the OX40 agonist ivuxolimab. This clonotype was sampled from an adult with an advanced solid tumor such as melanoma, head and neck, liver or kidney cancer. CDR3 coding DNA: TGTGCCATCAGTGAGTCGGGATGGGACAGGAGTGGCTACACCTTC. It specifies CAISESGWDRSGYTF.